A selection of T cell receptor beta chains follows, all from one sample in a study of T cell changes during pregnancy in multiple sclerosis. TCRdb keeps only in-frame clones here, not all; method: immunoSEQ multiplex PCR. The profile shows tens of thousands of clones, 90% of them singletons. The starting material was peripheral blood, obtained in the first trimester of pregnancy. The receptors were sampled from a female donor in good health, enrolled as a control in a pregnancy study. The CDR3 runs from the conserved cysteine through the conserved F or W. A D gene is named only where the DNA matches it firmly. Some rows mark clone size as missing; the rest say once, few, many or name a class of expanded clone.

>-|once|TRBV5-1|TRBJ1-2
CASSLDRAITANYGYTF
TGCGCCAGCAGCTTGGACAGGGCCATTACAGCTAACTATGGCTACACCTTC
>TRBD1|-|TRBV5-1|TRBJ1-4
CASSLSGQGGEKLFF
TGCGCCAGCAGCTTATCCGGACAGGGGGGGGAAAAACTGTTTTTT
>TRBD2|-|TRBV5-6|TRBJ2-3
CASSSASGGATDTQYF
TGTGCCAGCAGCTCAGCTAGCGGGGGGGCGACAGATACGCAGTATTTT
>-|once|TRBV6-6|TRBJ1-1
CASSYTLEAFF
TGTGCCAGCAGTTACACTCTTGAAGCTTTCTTT
>TRBD1|-|TRBV13|TRBJ2-3
CASSHRDRVTDTQYF
TGTGCCAGCAGCCACCGGGACAGGGTCACAGATACGCAGTATTTT
>-|-|TRBV6-1|TRBJ2-2
CASGRGRDTGELFF
TGTGCCAGCGGCAGGGGAAGGGACACCGGGGAGCTGTTTTTT
>-|-|TRBV4-1|TRBJ1-4
CASSLIKWRGSEEKLFF
TGCGCCAGCAGCCTCATAAAGTGGCGGGGTTCGGAGGAAAAACTGTTTTTT
>TRBD1|-|TRBV10-3|TRBJ1-1
CAISEDRGENTEAFF
TGTGCCATCAGTGAGGACAGGGGAGAGAACACTGAAGCTTTCTTT
>TRBD2|-|TRBV12-5|TRBJ2-1
CASDRGLAGVNEQFF
TGTGCTAGTGATAGGGGACTAGCGGGAGTCAATGAGCAGTTCTTC
>-|-|TRBV4-2|TRBJ1-1
CASSQDAKRMNTEAFF
TGTGCCAGCAGCCAAGACGCCAAGCGAATGAACACTGAAGCTTTCTTT
>-|-|TRBV5-8|TRBJ1-4
CASRMGWGANEKLFF
TGTGCCAGCAGGATGGGCTGGGGAGCTAATGAAAAACTGTTTTTT
>-|once|TRBV18|TRBJ2-3
CASSPPQATDTQYF
TGTGCCAGCTCACCACCACAGGCCACAGATACGCAGTATTTT
>TRBD1|-|TRBV5-1|TRBJ1-2
CASSFRDRGINGYTF
TGCGCCAGCAGCTTCCGGGACAGGGGGATCAATGGCTACACCTTC
>-|-|TRBV15|TRBJ1-1
CATSRTNRQAYTEAFF
TGTGCCACCAGCAGAACCAACCGACAGGCGTACACTGAAGCTTTCTTT
>-|-|TRBV11-2|TRBJ1-6
CASSFNGPLHF
TGTGCCAGCAGTTTCAACGGTCCCCTCCACTTT
>TRBD2|-|TRBV28|TRBJ2-1
CASSLLWSSGKNNEQFF
TGTGCCAGCAGTTTATTGTGGTCTAGCGGGAAGAACAATGAGCAGTTCTTC
>-|-|TRBV27|TRBJ2-1
CASSLRAGAFSYNEQFF
TGTGCCAGCAGTTTGAGGGCGGGGGCCTTTTCCTACAATGAGCAGTTCTTC
>TRBD2|-|TRBV28|TRBJ2-5
CASGLAETIQETQYF
TGTGCCAGCGGGCTAGCGGAGACCATACAAGAGACCCAGTACTTC
>-|once|TRBV5-6|TRBJ1-1
CASSARGIEAFF
TGTGCCAGCAGCGCGAGGGGGATTGAAGCTTTCTTT
>-|-|TRBV14|TRBJ1-4
CASSQVGETNEKLFF
TGTGCCAGCAGCCAAGTCGGAGAAACTAATGAAAAACTGTTTTTT
>TRBD2|once|TRBV6-4|TRBJ2-2
CASSASGTGELFF
TGTGCCAGCAGTGCTAGCGGAACCGGGGAGCTGTTTTTT
>TRBD1|many|TRBV5-4|TRBJ2-1
CASSLRGGWSDSYNEQFF
TGTGCCAGCAGCTTAAGAGGGGGCTGGTCGGACTCCTACAATGAGCAGTTCTTC
>TRBD2|-|TRBV28|TRBJ2-1
CASSTGTSEQFF
TGTGCCAGCAGTACCGGGACTAGTGAGCAGTTCTTC
>TRBD1|-|TRBV19|TRBJ2-2
CATSRQGARELFF
TGTGCCACCAGCCGGCAGGGGGCCCGGGAGCTGTTTTTT
>-|-|TRBV15|TRBJ2-2
CATSRESPGAFDGTGELFF
TGTGCCACCAGCAGAGAATCGCCAGGGGCCTTTGATGGCACCGGGGAGCTGTTTTTT
>TRBD1|once|TRBV14|TRBJ1-2
CASSHIESGYRQGGYTF
TGTGCCAGCAGCCATATCGAATCGGGGTATAGACAGGGTGGCTACACCTTC
>TRBD2|-|TRBV5-1|TRBJ2-1
CASSLGGLAGGPPEQFF
TGCGCCAGCAGCTTGGGTGGACTAGCGGGAGGGCCACCTGAGCAGTTCTTC